This T cell receptor (beta chain) came from a study of radiotherapy plus CTLA-4 blockade in lung cancer. The V gene's germline CDR1 is SGHTA and CDR2 FQGNSA. This CDR3 is 13 amino acids long. The germline V and J ends were trimmed by 5 bases and 6 bases, with 10 bases remaining between them. Some clones are missing from TCRdb's copy, which holds only in-frame ones; the method was immunoSEQ multiplex PCR. The repertoire holds approximately 75,000 clones, roughly 80% seen once, with around 7% in the top ten. The sample in question was peripheral blood, obtained from a patient treated with radiotherapy plus ipilimumab. This sequence originates from a human donor with non-small cell lung cancer who had a complete response to radiotherapy plus ipilimumab. V usage is TRBV7-2 and J usage is TRBJ2-2; no reliable D call. CDR3 in DNA: TGTGCCAGCAGCCCTAGGGTCCCCGGGGAGCTGTTTTTT. This encodes CASSPRVPGELFF.